These 19 T cell receptor beta chains share one sample of origin, sequenced in a study of T cell repertoires in cytomegalovirus infection. Their target antigens are unknown. TCRdb re-called the reads through MiXCR, storing one row per CDR3 protein. The sample includes around 100,000 distinct CDR3 sequences, about 9.4% of them seen just once. Sequenced input: PBMCs, sequenced either directly or after in vitro stimulation (not recorded which). The receptors originated from a human donor in good health (CMV status not recorded). Some clones in this sample may be carry-over from other donors' samples.

At least ten counts were recorded for this clonotype. The rearrangement links TRBV7-2 to TRBJ2-1, with 8 bases that match TRBD1. The CDR3 has 15 residues. CDR1 and CDR2 (germline): SGHTA, FQGNSA. V was clipped by 4 bases and J by 6 bases; unmatched bases: 8. CDR3 protein: CASSSRTGTSNEQFF. The CDR3 DNA reads TGTGCCAGCAGCTCTCGGACAGGGACGAGCAATGAGCAGTTCTTC.

The DNA for the CDR3 is TGCGCCAGCAGCTTGGCCATGGAGACCCAGTACTTC. Residues: CASSLAMETQYF. This chain links TRBV5-1 with TRBJ2-5; D is undetermined. Trimming took off 0 bases at V and 5 bases at J, with 5 bases between the two ends. This CDR3 region has 12 residues. Germline V gene lookup returns CDR1 SGHRS and CDR2 YFSETQ. The full variable domain, rest sourced from reference TRBV5-1 and TRBJ2-5, is KAGVTQTPRYLIKTRGQQVTLSCSPISGHRSVSWYQQTPGQGLQFLFEYFSETQRNKGNFPGRFSGRQFSNSRSEMNVSTLELGDSALYLCASSLAMETQYFGPGTRLLVL.

Only one count was recorded for this clonotype. The conserved closing phenylalanine or tryptophan is absent in this CDR3, likely reflecting a read error. V is TRBV27 and J is TRBJ2-7; the match to TRBD1 covers 9 bases. V was pared by 11 bases and J by 3 bases, with 11 bases of the junction left unmatched. The CDR3 loop spans 14 amino acids. Germline V gene lookup returns CDR1 MNHEY and CDR2 SMNVEV (reference sequence). For the CDR3, the DNA is TGTGCCCGCCGTCTACAGGGGGCGAACTACGAGCAGTACTGC. Translated, it gives CARRLQGANYEQYC.

In its sample, this clonotype was seen a few times. The J gene is TRBJ1-6, the V gene TRBV5-4; 7 bases are shared with TRBD1. The trim removed 2 bases at V and 9 bases at J, leaving 11 bases unmatched. The CDR3 covers 16 residues. The germline gives CDR1 SGHNT, CDR2 YYREEE (reference sequence). The DNA of the CDR3 is TGTGCCAGCAGCTTTGGGCTGACAGGGAGAGGTTCACCCCTCCACTTT. Amino acids: CASSFGLTGRGSPLHF.

The V gene is TRBV4-3, the J gene TRBJ2-7; 8 nucleotides line up with TRBD1. Per the germline V gene, CDR1 is LGHNA and CDR2 is YSLEER. The CDR3 is 16 residues long. The J segment lost 2 bases and the V segment lost 4 bases, leaving 10 bases of the junction unmatched. The CDR3 reads CASSPEPGQATYEQYF. The CDR3 region has the DNA TGCGCCAGCAGCCCCGAACCGGGACAGGCGACCTACGAGCAGTACTTC.

This clonotype came up a few times. The CDR3 nucleotides are TGTGCCAGCAGTTACGCGTCTAGCGGGGCAAACACCGGGGAGCTGTTTTTT. Amino acids: CASSYASSGANTGELFF. The chain recombines TRBV6-2 or TRBV6-3 with TRBJ2-2, with 9 bases fitting TRBD2. The CDR3 covers 17 residues. V lost 2 bases to trimming and J lost 2 bases; unmatched junction nucleotides: 6. Germline loops: CDR1 MNHEY, CDR2 SVGEGT.

V and J are TRBV15 and TRBJ1-5, with 7 nucleotides matching TRBD1. CDR1 is LNHNV and CDR2 is YYDKDF in the germline V gene (reference sequence). Unmatched junction bases numbered 0, after V lost 0 bases and J lost 1 base. The CDR3 runs 15 residues. DNA for the CDR3: TGTGCCACCAGCAGAGACAGGGGGAGCAATCAGCCCCAGCATTTT. Its translation: CATSRDRGSNQPQHF.

This clonotype was seen a few times. V usage is TRBV5-6 and J usage is TRBJ2-3, with a weak D call TRBD2 (5 bases). Germline V gene lookup returns CDR1 SGHDT and CDR2 YYEEEE. This CDR3 is 16 amino acids long. V was cut by 3 bases and J by 2 bases, with 16 bases left in between. DNA of the CDR3: TGTGCCAGCAGCTCTCGATTAGGACTTCACACAGATACGCAGTATTTT. Amino acids: CASSSRLGLHTDTQYF.

This clonotype was observed at least ten times. V is TRBV7-8 and J is TRBJ2-7; D possibly corresponds to TRBD2 (6 bases). V was pared by 5 bases and J by 3 bases, with 23 bases between. Germline values: CDR1 SGHVS, CDR2 FQNEAQ. CDR3 length: 17 residues. The DNA of the CDR3 is TGTGCCAGCAGCCCGATGCGATGGTATAAGGAGGGCTACGAGCAGTACTTC. Its protein product is CASSPMRWYKEGYEQYF.

This clonotype has only a few counts. V and J are TRBV4-1 and TRBJ1-4; possibly TRBD1 for D (6 bases). The CDR3 runs to 15 residues. Germline CDR1 MGHRA, CDR2 YSYEKL. V was trimmed by 1 base and J by 12 bases, leaving 18 bases between them. This chain's CDR3 is CASSQGAQGLGELFF. The DNA of the CDR3 is TGCGCCAGCAGCCAAGGGGCCCAGGGGTTGGGCGAACTGTTTTTT.

This clonotype has ten or more counts. The V gene is TRBV5-6, the J gene TRBJ2-3, with TRBD2 matching 11 bases. The CDR3 is made up of 15 amino acids. The ends lost 2 bases at V and 1 base at J; junction bases unmatched: 0. In germline, CDR1 is SGHDT, CDR2 YYEEEE. CDR3 nucleotide sequence: TGTGCCAGCAGCTTACTAGCGGGGGGCACAGATACGCAGTATTTT. This gives the protein CASSLLAGGTDTQYF.

This clonotype was counted many times. The chain links TRBV7-2 to TRBJ1-1; D may be TRBD1 (5 bases). V was cut by 5 bases and J by 4 bases, with 14 bases left in between. This CDR3 comprises 14 residues. The germline V gene has CDR1 SGHTA and CDR2 FQGNSA. The CDR3 nucleotides read TGTGCCAGCAGCCCTCGGTGGGGGAGCACTGAAGCTTTCTTT. It translates to CASSPRWGSTEAFF.

This clonotype was found many times. The V call is TRBV24-1, the J call TRBJ2-5, with 8 bases aligning to TRBD1. The germline V gene has CDR1 KGHDR and CDR2 SFDVKD. The CDR3 totals 14 residues. With 3 bases clipped from V and 5 bases from J, the junction kept 4 bases outside the gene matches. CDR3 coding DNA: TGTGCCACCAGTGATGGACAGGGTGCGGAGACCCAGTACTTC. The encoded protein is CATSDGQGAETQYF.

The rearrangement links TRBV12-3 or TRBV12-4 to TRBJ2-3; the match to TRBD2 covers 10 bases. The ends lost 6 bases at V and 6 bases at J; junction bases unmatched: 3. The CDR3 runs 13 residues. The CDR3 protein is CASSSSGSDTQYF. The DNA for the CDR3 is TGTGCCAGCAGCTCTAGCGGGAGTGATACGCAGTATTTT.

The chain combines TRBV29-1 with TRBJ2-6, with D unresolved. The length of the CDR3 is 12 residues. The V gene lost 5 bases and the J gene lost 1 base, with 3 bases spanning the gap. Germline V lookup: CDR1 SQVTM, CDR2 ANQGSEA. CDR3 in amino acids: CSVRSGANVLTF. In DNA form, the CDR3 reads TGCAGCGTTCGATCTGGGGCCAACGTCCTGACTTTC.

The chain recombines TRBV12-3 or TRBV12-4 with TRBJ2-6, with D possibly being TRBD1 or TRBD2 (5 bases each). Trimming shortened V by 8 bases and J by 0 bases, and 8 bases separated the two germline ends. CDR3 length: 14 amino acids. The CDR3 here is CASGTYSGANVLTF. DNA for the CDR3: TGTGCCAGCGGGACCTACTCTGGGGCCAACGTCCTGACTTTC.

Within the sample, this clonotype is medium-sized. The chain recombines TRBV29-1 with TRBJ2-1, with D maybe TRBD1 (5 bases). This CDR3 contains 14 residues. V lost 4 bases and J lost 2, with 12 bases in between. Germline V gene sequence: CDR1 SQVTM, CDR2 ANQGSEA. CDR3 amino acids: CSVGRAPTYNEQFF. The CDR3 bases are TGCAGCGTTGGCAGGGCGCCAACCTACAATGAGCAGTTCTTC.

In its sample, this clonotype was seen once. A much larger clone lies a single base off, so this may be a read error. The V call is TRBV12-3 or TRBV12-4, the J call TRBJ2-6; D gene uncertain. CDR3 length: 13 residues. The CDR3 sequence is CASSLSGVNVLTF. CDR3 in DNA: TGTGCCAGCAGTCTGAGTGGGGTCAACGTCCTGACTTTC.

The chain has TRBV19 and TRBJ1-1; 12 bases align to TRBD1. J lost 11 bases, V lost 9 bases, and 10 bases had no gene match. Germline V gene sequence: CDR1 LNHDA, CDR2 SQIVND (reference sequence). The CDR3 sequence is 13 residues long. The CDR3 coding sequence is TGTGCCAGCATGGGACAGGGGGCAATGTGGGCTTTCTTT. Translating it yields CASMGQGAMWAFF.